The present TCR beta chain was sequenced within a study of T cell responses to AZD1222 COVID-19 vaccine (dated by TCRdb to the early 2020s). Study-level background: Because spike-specific TCR depth and breadth did not differ between the two schedules, AZD1222 recipients who got a second dose at roughly 4 weeks were pooled with those who got a second dose at roughly 12 weeks. A total of 230 to 250 trial participants underwent TCR sequencing, of whom some 210 received two doses of AZD1222 and about 25 received two doses of the MenACWY control vaccine. Trial participants were enrolled by age into subgroups of 18-55, 56-69 and 70-plus years, and around 150, 29 and 61 TCR-sequenced participants, respectively, were included in these subgroups.

The sample's time point label is to be understood as: baseline before first vaccination. Vaccinee samples were obtained from the UK trials COV001 and COV002, which included a single-blind randomized controlled phase 2/3 trial of AZD1222 (ChAdOx1 nCoV-19) in healthy adults. For TCRbeta chain sequencing, PBMC samples from trial participants were taken at day 0 and at day 28 after the second dose. The CDR3 regions of human TCRbeta chains were analyzed by immunosequencing. On the authors' methods: Repertoire TCRs were matched against a reference library of SARS-CoV-2-specific TCRs generated with the MIRA antigen-specificity platform. Breadth meant the fraction of unique TCRs that were SARS-CoV-2-associated, whereas depth meant the fraction of total T cells that were SARS-CoV-2-associated. Using the MIRA data, each spike-specific TCR was assigned both to the spike region to which the TCR was reactive and to a CD4 or CD8 class. Log10-transformed breadth and depth values were compared by one-way ANOVA with Sidak's multiple comparisons tests. Entries here come from immuneACCESS through TCRdb and include only in-frame sequences with V and J called. Some clones fail to appear in such tables; in the studies checked, an unresolved V gene covers under half of the shortfall, and the cause of the remainder is unknown. V and J calls and clone size are as listed in that table; D and trimming were resolved from the DNA. The sample table lists roughly 120,000 clones, around nine tenths of them with a count of one. Of the sample, 2.4% falls within the top ten clones.

What the research found in general, with its limitations: After two AZD1222 doses, both the breadth and the depth of spike-specific TCRs were significantly higher than at day 0 and than in MenACWY recipients. Because no samples from the day 14 peak response were available, repertoires could be characterized only after the peak T cell response. The 56-69-year group was small, and its depth increase did not reach significance, likely because of low power. Participants were mostly white British, with more females than males. The authors suggested clonal diversity may have been underestimated. Conclusions about previously exposed vaccinees are limited, since just a handful of AZD1222 recipients were seropositive for SARS-CoV-2 at baseline. Nearly half of unique spike-specific TCRs reportedly recognized epitopes outside regions mutated in the B.1.351 and B.1.1.7 variants. The vaccine-associated CD4 TCRs covered the entire spike protein, and the dominant responses fell in regions 160-218 and 743-854.

This clone was observed once. Its antigen target is currently unknown. Base-call qualities are not available, and no considerably larger clone is one nucleotide away. The V end gives up 3 bases and the J end 5 bases, leaving 6 bases in the junction not matched to a gene. The CDR3 covers 14 residues, taking in both the cysteine and the phenylalanine. Only CDR3 DNA is held: 42 bases, read in frame from base 1. The germline V gene encodes CDR1 KGHSH and CDR2 LQKENI. The source is an adult in good health. The sequence joins TRBV18 to TRBJ2-7; TRBD2 lines up with 8 middle nucleotides. The sequences come from peripheral blood, collected on day 0 of AZD1222 vaccination. The CDR3 sequence is CASSPGSGINEQYF. In nucleotide form, the sequence is TGTGCCAGCTCACCGGGTAGCGGGATCAACGAGCAGTACTTC.